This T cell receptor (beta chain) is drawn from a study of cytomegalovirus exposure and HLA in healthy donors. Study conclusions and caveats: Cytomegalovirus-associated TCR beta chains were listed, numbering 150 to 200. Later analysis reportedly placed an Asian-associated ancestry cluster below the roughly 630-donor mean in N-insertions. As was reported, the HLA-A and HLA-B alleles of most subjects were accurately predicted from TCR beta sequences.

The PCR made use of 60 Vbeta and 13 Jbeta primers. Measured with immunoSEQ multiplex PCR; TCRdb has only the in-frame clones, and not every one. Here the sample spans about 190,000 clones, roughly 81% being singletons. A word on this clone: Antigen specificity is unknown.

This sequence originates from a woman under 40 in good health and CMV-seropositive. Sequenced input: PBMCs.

The CDR3 is CASSFSLAGVEATQYF. The DNA of the CDR3 is TGTGCCAGCAGCTTTTCACTAGCGGGAGTAGAGGCTACGCAGTATTTT. V and J are TRBV5-5 and TRBJ2-3, with 11 bases identical to TRBD2. There are 16 residues in the CDR3. Germline-derived CDR1 and CDR2 are SGHKS and YYEKEE (reference sequence). Unmatched junction bases numbered 10, after V lost 2 bases and J lost 8 bases.